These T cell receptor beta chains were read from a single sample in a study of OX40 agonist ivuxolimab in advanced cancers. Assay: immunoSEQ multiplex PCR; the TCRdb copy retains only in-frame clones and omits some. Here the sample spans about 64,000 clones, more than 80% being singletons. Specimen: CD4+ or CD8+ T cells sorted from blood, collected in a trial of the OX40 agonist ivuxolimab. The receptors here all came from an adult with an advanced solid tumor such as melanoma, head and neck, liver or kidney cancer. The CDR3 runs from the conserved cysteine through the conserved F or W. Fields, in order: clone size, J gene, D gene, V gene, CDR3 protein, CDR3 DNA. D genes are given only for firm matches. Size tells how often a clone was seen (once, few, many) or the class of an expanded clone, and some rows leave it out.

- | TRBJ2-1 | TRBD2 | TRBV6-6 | CATNSGMGEQFF | TGTGCCACCAATAGCGGGATGGGTGAGCAGTTCTTC
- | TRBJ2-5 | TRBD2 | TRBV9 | CASSEQGGRVGETQYF | TGTGCCAGCAGCGAGCAAGGCGGGAGGGTCGGCGAGACCCAGTACTTC
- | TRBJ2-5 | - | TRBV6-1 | CASSTVQETQYF | TGTGCCAGCAGTACAGTCCAAGAGACCCAGTACTTC
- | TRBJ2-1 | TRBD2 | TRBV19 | CASSIAPLTSGNVEQFF | TGTGCCAGTAGTATAGCCCCTCTGACTAGCGGGAACGTTGAGCAGTTCTTC
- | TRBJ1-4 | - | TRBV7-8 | CATGRGVGEKLFF | TGTGCCACCGGCAGAGGGGTAGGGGAAAAACTGTTTTTT
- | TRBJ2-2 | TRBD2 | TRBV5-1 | CASTRLAGDTGELFF | TGCGCCAGCACCAGACTAGCGGGAGACACCGGGGAGCTGTTTTTT
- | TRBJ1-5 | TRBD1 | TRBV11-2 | CASSWGQGAGQPQHF | TGTGCCAGCAGCTGGGGACAGGGGGCGGGTCAGCCCCAGCATTTT
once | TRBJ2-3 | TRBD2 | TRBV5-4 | CASSLDSGRTDTQYF | TGTGCCAGCAGCTTGGATAGCGGGAGAACAGATACGCAGTATTTT
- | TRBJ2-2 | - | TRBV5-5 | CASSHGVWNPNTGELFF | TGTGCCAGCAGCCACGGTGTATGGAACCCGAACACCGGGGAGCTGTTTTTT
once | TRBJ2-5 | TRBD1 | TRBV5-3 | CARSPGRPRQGIQETQYF | TGTGCCAGAAGCCCAGGACGACCGAGACAGGGGATACAAGAGACCCAGTACTTC
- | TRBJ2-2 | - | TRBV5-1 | CASRVDTGELFF | TGCGCCAGCAGAGTGGACACCGGGGAGCTGTTTTTT
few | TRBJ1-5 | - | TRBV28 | CASLGGFHHQPQHF | TGTGCCAGCCTTGGAGGCTTTCACCATCAGCCCCAGCATTTT
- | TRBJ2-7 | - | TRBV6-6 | CAASRGFFYEQYF | TGTGCCGCTTCGCGGGGCTTTTTCTACGAGCAGTACTTC
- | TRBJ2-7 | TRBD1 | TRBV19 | CASTAPGQGYEQYF | TGTGCCAGTACGGCTCCGGGACAGGGGTACGAGCAGTACTTC
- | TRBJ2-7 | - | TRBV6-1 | CASRGLEIYVEQYF | TGTGCCAGCAGGGGACTGGAGATTTACGTGGAGCAGTACTTC
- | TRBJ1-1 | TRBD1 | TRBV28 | CASRTGDRGSAEAFF | TGTGCCAGCCGGACAGGGGACCGGGGCTCCGCTGAAGCTTTCTTT
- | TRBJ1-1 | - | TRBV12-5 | CASGLVHGLGGEAFF | TGTGCTAGTGGTTTAGTACATGGTCTTGGGGGGGAAGCTTTCTTT
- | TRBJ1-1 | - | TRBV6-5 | CASSYSGQGNTEAFF | TGTGCCAGCAGTTACTCGGGGCAGGGGAACACTGAAGCTTTCTTT
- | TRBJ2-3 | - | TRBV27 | CASSLSGTQYF | TGTGCCAGCAGTTTATCTGGTACGCAGTATTTT
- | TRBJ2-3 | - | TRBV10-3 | CAISFAGSTDTQYF | TGTGCCATCAGTTTCGCGGGAAGCACAGATACGCAGTATTTT
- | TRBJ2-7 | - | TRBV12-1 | CASSASLRAGDWEQYF | TGTGCCAGCAGCGCCTCCCTACGAGCGGGAGATTGGGAGCAGTACTTC
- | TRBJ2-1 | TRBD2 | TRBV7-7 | CASSSGLGLYNEQFF | TGTGCTAGCAGCTCTGGACTAGGCTTATACAATGAGCAGTTCTTC
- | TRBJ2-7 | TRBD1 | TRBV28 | CASSLGQASSYEQYF | TGTGCCAGCAGCCTTGGACAGGCCTCCTCCTACGAGCAGTACTTC
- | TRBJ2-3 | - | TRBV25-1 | CASSGGQGLGNTQYF | TGTGCCAGCAGCGGGGGGCAGGGCTTGGGAAATACGCAGTATTTT
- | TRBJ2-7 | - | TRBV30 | CAWSHTGGYEQYF | TGTGCCTGGAGTCATACCGGGGGCTACGAGCAGTACTTC
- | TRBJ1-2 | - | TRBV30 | CAWSVGSSYGYTF | TGTGCCTGGAGTGTTGGCAGTTCCTATGGCTACACCTTC
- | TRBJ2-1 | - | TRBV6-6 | CASSYSGGEQFF | TGTGCCAGCAGTTACTCGGGAGGTGAGCAGTTCTTC
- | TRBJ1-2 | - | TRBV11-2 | CASSSTRTENYGYTF | TGTGCCAGCAGCTCGACTCGGACAGAGAATTATGGCTACACCTTC
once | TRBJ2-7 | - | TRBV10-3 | CAISGGQGYEQYF | TGTGCCATCAGTGGGGGGCAGGGATACGAGCAGTACTTC
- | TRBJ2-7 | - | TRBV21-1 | CARAPETVESEQYF | TGTGCCAGGGCCCCGGAGACAGTGGAGTCCGAGCAGTACTTC
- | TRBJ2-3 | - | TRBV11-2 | CASSLDQIITDTQYF | TGTGCCAGCAGCTTAGATCAGATTATCACAGATACGCAGTATTTT
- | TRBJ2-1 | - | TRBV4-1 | CASSPMGLWDEQFF | TGCGCCAGCAGCCCGATGGGCCTTTGGGATGAGCAGTTCTTC
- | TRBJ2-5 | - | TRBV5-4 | CASSSARHEETQYF | TGTGCCAGCAGCTCTGCGAGGCATGAGGAGACCCAGTACTTC
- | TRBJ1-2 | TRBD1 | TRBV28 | CASSMGQAFYGYTF | TGTGCCAGCAGCATGGGACAGGCTTTCTATGGCTACACCTTC
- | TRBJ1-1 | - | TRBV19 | CASSIGAWNTEAFF | TGTGCCAGTAGTATTGGGGCCTGGAACACTGAAGCTTTCTTT
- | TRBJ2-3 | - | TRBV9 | CASSVREGDTQYF | TGTGCCAGCAGCGTACGGGAAGGAGATACGCAGTATTTT
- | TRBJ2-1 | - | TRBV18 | CASSPAGTATYNEQFF | TGTGCCAGCTCACCCGCCGGGACGGCTACCTACAATGAGCAGTTCTTC
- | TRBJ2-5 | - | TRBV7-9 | CASSLESGLRQETQYF | TGTGCCAGCAGCCTAGAGTCGGGACTGCGCCAAGAGACCCAGTACTTC
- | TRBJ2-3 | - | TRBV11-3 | CASSLGGDTQYF | TGTGCCAGCAGCTTAGGTGGAGATACGCAGTATTTT
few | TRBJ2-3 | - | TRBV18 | CASSPFSDTQYF | TGTGCCAGCTCACCCTTTTCAGATACGCAGTATTTT
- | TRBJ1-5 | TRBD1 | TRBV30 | CAWSGAGTAGGWPQHF | TGTGCCTGGAGTGGGGCAGGGACAGCCGGCGGTTGGCCCCAGCATTTT
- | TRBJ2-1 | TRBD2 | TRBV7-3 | CASSPLAGTGTYNEQFF | TGTGCCAGCAGCCCCTTAGCGGGAACGGGGACGTACAATGAGCAGTTCTTC
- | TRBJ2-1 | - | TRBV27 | CASSLRQALHNEQFF | TGTGCCAGCAGTTTAAGGCAGGCCCTTCACAATGAGCAGTTCTTC
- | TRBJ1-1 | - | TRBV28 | CASSLVGGAGLNTEAFF | TGTGCCAGCAGTTTAGTTGGGGGGGCGGGATTGAACACTGAAGCTTTCTTT
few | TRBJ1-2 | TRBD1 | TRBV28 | CASTVTGGYGYTF | TGTGCCAGCACCGTTACAGGGGGCTATGGCTACACCTTC
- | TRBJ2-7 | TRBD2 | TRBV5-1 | CASSPDGSGRRYEQYF | TGCGCCAGCAGCCCGGACGGTAGCGGGAGGCGCTACGAGCAGTACTTC
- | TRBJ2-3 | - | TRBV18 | CASSPPSEDTQYF | TGTGCCAGCTCACCACCCTCGGAGGATACGCAGTATTTT
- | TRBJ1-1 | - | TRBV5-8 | CASSSHTNTEAFF | TGTGCCAGCAGCTCCCACACGAACACTGAAGCTTTCTTT
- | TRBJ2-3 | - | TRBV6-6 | CASRYNTDTQYF | TGTGCCAGCAGGTATAATACAGATACGCAGTATTTT
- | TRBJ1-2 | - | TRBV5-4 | CASSLAAQVSGTRYGYTF | TGTGCCAGCAGCTTGGCCGCTCAGGTTTCGGGCACTAGGTATGGCTACACCTTC
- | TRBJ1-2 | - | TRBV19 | CASSIVAGVNYGYTF | TGTGCCAGTAGTATAGTTGCAGGGGTCAACTATGGCTACACCTTC
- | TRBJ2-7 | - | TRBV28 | CASRGRIYEQYF | TGTGCCAGCAGGGGGCGGATCTACGAGCAGTACTTC
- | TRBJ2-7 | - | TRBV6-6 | CASSSVAELGEQYF | TGTGCCAGCAGCTCAGTAGCAGAACTGGGGGAGCAGTACTTC
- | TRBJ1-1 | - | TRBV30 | CACNQGWTEAFF | TGTGCCTGTAATCAGGGCTGGACTGAAGCTTTCTTT
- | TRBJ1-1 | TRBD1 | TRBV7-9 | CASSSRQGVAKDTEAFF | TGTGCCAGCAGCTCCCGACAGGGAGTTGCTAAGGACACTGAAGCTTTCTTT
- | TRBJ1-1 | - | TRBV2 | CASSIKTARDTEAFF | TGTGCCAGCAGTATAAAGACAGCGCGGGACACTGAAGCTTTCTTT